This paragraph covers one T cell receptor beta chain sequence. The data belong to a study of blood T cell repertoires in COVID-19. Overall study context: The United States, Italy and Spain supplied acute and convalescent COVID-19 samples. In each case, the material was cDNA or gDNA derived from T cells, B-cell-depleted T cells, or PBMCs.

The authors' processing: Amplification of reference gene primers was used by the study to estimate nucleated cell counts. Libraries were prepared by immunoSEQ multiplex PCR; TCRdb keeps only in-frame clonotypes and omits some of them. V and J calls and clone size come straight from that table; D and trimming were deduced from the DNA. The sample consists of about 440,000 clones, approximately 88% of them appearing once. While infection was still active, Seattle patients were enrolled and then followed longitudinally. The CDR3 covers 15 residues. J lost 7 bases, V lost 2 bases, and 7 bases had no gene match. Germline assignment: CDR1 SNHLY and CDR2 FYNNEI.

This TCR was sampled from a woman aged 50 to 60 with COVID-19, enrolled during active disease. This chain uses TRBV2 with TRBJ2-1, with TRBD1 matching over 8 bases. The specimen was peripheral blood. CDR3 nucleotide sequence: TGTGCCAGCAGTGAAATGGGACAGGCCTTAAATGAGCAGTTCTTC. This codes for CASSEMGQALNEQFF.